These 8 T cell receptor beta chains came from one sample sequenced in a study of cytomegalovirus exposure and HLA in healthy donors. A multiplex PCR was run with 60 Vbeta primers and 13 Jbeta primers. TCRdb keeps only in-frame clones here, not all; method: immunoSEQ multiplex PCR. The table includes 160,000 or so clones, 82% detected once. Sequencing input: PBMCs. These receptors were obtained from a middle-aged man in good health and CMV-seropositive.

The gene calls are TRBV2 and TRBJ2-5, with D possibly matching TRBD1 (6 bases). The J call may be in error: the DNA end matches TRBJ2-7 better. This CDR3 has 12 residues. The germline V gene encodes CDR1 SNHLY and CDR2 FYNNEI. CDR3 sequence: CASRNRVYEQYF. The CDR3 DNA reads TGTGCCAGCAGGAACAGGGTGTACGAGCAGTACTTC.

V usage is TRBV7-9 and J usage is TRBJ1-2; D not resolved. The V gene lost 3 bases and the J gene lost 7 bases, with 21 bases spanning the gap. This CDR3 region has 16 residues. CDR1 SEHNR and CDR2 FQNEAQ come from the germline V gene (reference sequence). The CDR3 is CASSLGWAPGNAGYTF. The CDR3 nucleotides are TGTGCCAGCAGCTTGGGGTGGGCCCCGGGGAACGCTGGCTACACCTTC.

This chain uses TRBV15 with TRBJ2-7; 13 bases are a match to TRBD2. V was clipped by 1 base and J by 1 base; unmatched bases: 1. The germline V gene encodes CDR1 LNHNV and CDR2 YYDKDF (reference sequence). CDR3 length: 16 residues. Written as DNA, the CDR3 is TGTGCCACCAGCAGAGTGGGACTAGCGGGATCCTACGAGCAGTACTTC. Residues: CATSRVGLAGSYEQYF.

The chain combines TRBV7-3 with TRBJ2-3, with no clear D. V lost 4 bases to trimming and J lost 0 bases, with 11 bases between them. The CDR3 has 15 amino acids. Germline assignment: CDR1 SGHTA and CDR2 FQGTGA. Written as DNA, the CDR3 is TGTGCCAGCAGCTCGCTTCCCACTAGCACAGATACGCAGTATTTT. The encoded protein is CASSSLPTSTDTQYF.

The chain has TRBV10-3 and TRBJ2-7; D might be TRBD2 (5 bases). Germline-derived CDR1 and CDR2 are ENHRY and SYGVKD. The CDR3 is made up of 15 amino acids. V dropped 3 bases and J dropped 0 bases, with 12 bases sitting between them. The CDR3 here is CAISDLPSGSYEQYF. CDR3 DNA sequence: TGTGCCATCAGTGACTTACCAAGCGGCTCCTACGAGCAGTACTTC.

This clone came up a few times. The V call is TRBV6-5, the J call TRBJ2-1; 8 positions agree with TRBD1. Germline-derived CDR1 and CDR2 are MNHEY and SVGAGI. CDR3 size: 15 residues. The ends lost 4 bases at V and 0 bases at J; junction bases unmatched: 2. The CDR3 reads CASSWTGNSYNEQFF. The CDR3 region has the DNA TGTGCCAGCAGTTGGACAGGGAACTCCTACAATGAGCAGTTCTTC.

This clone came up once. The rearrangement links TRBV5-1 to TRBJ1-6; the match to TRBD1 covers 8 bases. Germline assignment: CDR1 SGHRS and CDR2 YFSETQ. The J segment lost 4 bases and the V segment lost 4 bases, leaving 4 bases of the junction unmatched. This CDR3 is 15 amino acids long. The CDR3 coding sequence is TGCGCCAGCAGCCGCGACAGGGGATATAATTCACCCCTCCACTTT. Protein sequence: CASSRDRGYNSPLHF.

The chain recombines TRBV20-1 with TRBJ2-1; 9 positions match TRBD2. CDR1 is DFQATT, CDR2 SNEGSKA, per germline (reference sequence). The V and J ends lost 1 base and 12 bases, in that order; junction bases with no gene match: 1. This CDR3 is built from 11 residues. The CDR3: CSARVTSGQFF. In DNA form, the CDR3 reads TGCAGTGCTAGAGTGACTAGCGGGCAGTTCTTC.